Listed here are 4 T cell receptor beta chains from one sample, sequenced in a study of T cell responses to AZD1222 COVID-19 vaccine. Clones were read by immunoSEQ multiplex PCR, and TCRdb kept only the in-frame ones, dropping some. The sample records about 85,000 clones, 70% to 90% being singletons. The sample consisted of peripheral blood, taken on day 0 of AZD1222 vaccination. These TCRs come from an adult in good health.

The chain employs TRBV30 and TRBJ1-3; D gene unclear. Deletions cut 4 bases from V and 0 bases from J, with 7 bases between. The CDR3 spans 13 residues. Germline-derived CDR1 and CDR2 are GTSNPN and SVGIG (reference sequence). Written as DNA, the CDR3 is TGTGCCTGGAATATATACTCTGGAAACACCATATATTTT. Amino acid sequence: CAWNIYSGNTIYF. Full variable domain (rest looked up from reference TRBV30 and TRBJ1-3): SQTIHQWPATLVQPVGSPLSLECTVEGTSNPNLYWYRQAAGRGLQLLFYSVGIGQISSEVPQNLSASRPQDRQFILSSKKLLLSDSGFYLCAWNIYSGNTIYFGEGSWLTVV.

The chain uses TRBV6-1 and TRBJ1-3, with a weak D call TRBD1 (5 bases). The CDR3 loop spans 17 amino acids. V was cut by 4 bases and J by 0 bases, with 16 bases left in between. Looked up from germline, CDR1 is MNHNS and CDR2 is SASEGT. The CDR3 DNA sequence: TGTGCCAGCAGTGCATCAGGGATTTCCTCCTCTGGAAACACCATATATTTT. Its protein product is CASSASGISSSGNTIYF.

J is TRBJ2-6 and V is TRBV7-3; 7 bases are shared with TRBD1. This CDR3 has 16 amino acids. V shed 0 bases, J shed 4 bases, and the junction held 3 bases outside the gene matches. Germline values: CDR1 SGHTA, CDR2 FQGTGA. CDR3 loop: CASSLTGGAGANVLTF. In DNA, the CDR3 is TGTGCCAGCAGCTTAACAGGGGGCGCCGGGGCCAACGTCCTGACTTTC.

This clone has just one count. The chain carries TRBV27 and TRBJ2-7; D gene uncertain. The CDR3 covers 13 residues. V was shortened by 5 bases and J by 3 bases, with 11 bases between the two germline ends. CDR1 is MNHEY and CDR2 is SMNVEV in the germline V gene (reference sequence). The DNA of the CDR3 is TGTGCCAGCAGTCTACAAGCCCGCTACGAGCAGTACTTC. Translation gives CASSLQARYEQYF.